The table lists the clone carrying this T cell receptor (beta chain) with many counts. Germline V gene sequence: CDR1 MRHNA, CDR2 SNTAGT. The CDR3 totals 17 residues. V lost 2 bases and J lost 4; bases outside the gene matches: 6. Seattle patients were enrolled while actively infected and followed longitudinally. In the original analysis: Estimated nucleated cell counts came from reference gene primer amplification. Method: immunoSEQ multiplex PCR; TCRdb's copy keeps in-frame clones and lacks some. Clone size and the V and J calls come from that table; the DNA yielded D and trimming. The sample lists approximately 230,000 clones; approximately 90% were seen once. This specimen belongs to a study of blood T cell repertoires in COVID-19. Overall study: Sites across the United States, Italy and Spain contributed samples from acute and convalescent COVID-19. Sources were T cells, B-cell-depleted T cells, or PBMCs; the material itself was cDNA or gDNA.

The origin of this receptor is a woman under 40 with COVID-19, enrolled during active disease. The chain uses TRBV6-4 and TRBJ2-2; 11 positions agree with TRBD2. The sequenced material came from peripheral blood. CDR3 coding DNA: TGTGCCAGCAGTGACGCCTCCGGACTAGCGGGCACCGGGGAGCTGTTTTTT. Its translation is CASSDASGLAGTGELFF.